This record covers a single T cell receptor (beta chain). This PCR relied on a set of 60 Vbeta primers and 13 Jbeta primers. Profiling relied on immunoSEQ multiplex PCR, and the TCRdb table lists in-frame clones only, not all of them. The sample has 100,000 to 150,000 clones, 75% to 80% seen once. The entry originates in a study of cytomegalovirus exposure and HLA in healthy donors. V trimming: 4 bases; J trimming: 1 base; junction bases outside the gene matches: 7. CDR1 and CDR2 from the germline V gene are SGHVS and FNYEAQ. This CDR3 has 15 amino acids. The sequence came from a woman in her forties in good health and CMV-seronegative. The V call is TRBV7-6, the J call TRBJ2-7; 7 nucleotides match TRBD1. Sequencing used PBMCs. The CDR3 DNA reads TGTGCCAGCAGCTCCCGACAGGGTAAATCCTACGAGCAGTACTTC. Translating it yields CASSSRQGKSYEQYF.